The 2 T cell receptor beta chains below come from one sample, sequenced in a study of T cell responses to AZD1222 COVID-19 vaccine. Libraries were prepared by immunoSEQ multiplex PCR; TCRdb keeps only in-frame clonotypes and omits some of them. The table has around 99,000 clones, about 90% seen once. This specimen was peripheral blood, taken on day 0 of AZD1222 vaccination. Receptor source: an adult in good health.

This clone has a single count. The V call is TRBV28, the J call TRBJ1-5, with 12 bases identical to TRBD1. The V segment lost 3 bases and the J segment 6 bases; nucleotides outside the gene matches: 6. CDR1 MDHEN and CDR2 SYDVKM come from the germline V gene. The CDR3 covers 16 residues. CDR3 protein: CASSLQGQGAGQPQHF. CDR3 bases: TGTGCCAGCAGTTTGCAGGGACAGGGGGCCGGTCAGCCCCAGCATTTT.

The genes are TRBV4-3 and TRBJ2-5; D not certain. The germline V gene has CDR1 LGHNA and CDR2 YSLEER. The CDR3 is made up of 13 amino acids. Trimming removed 4 bases at V and 3 bases at J, with 9 bases between. CDR3 in DNA: TGCGCCAGCAGCCCAACAGAGAAAGAGACCCAGTACTTC. Amino acid sequence: CASSPTEKETQYF.